The rows below give T cell receptor beta chains drawn from one sample of a study of OX40 agonist ivuxolimab in advanced cancers. Method: immunoSEQ multiplex PCR; TCRdb's copy keeps in-frame clones and lacks some. The sample holds roughly 65,000 clones, 90% seen once. The specimen comprised CD4+ or CD8+ T cells sorted from blood, sampled in a trial of the OX40 agonist ivuxolimab. These receptors were collected from an adult with an advanced solid tumor such as melanoma, head and neck, liver or kidney cancer. CDR3s include the opening cysteine and the closing phenylalanine or tryptophan. Fields, in order: V gene, J gene, D gene, CDR3 protein, CDR3 DNA. The D gene is left open where the match is weak.

TRBV11-2	TRBJ1-2	-	CASSLLAGSGYTF	TGTGCCAGCAGCTTACTAGCAGGGAGCGGCTACACCTTC
TRBV6-6	TRBJ1-2	-	CASSYSKGGYTF	TGTGCCAGCAGTTACTCGAAGGGTGGCTACACCTTC
TRBV7-9	TRBJ2-2	TRBD2	CASSWGLANTGELFF	TGTGCCAGCAGCTGGGGACTAGCGAACACCGGGGAGCTGTTTTTT
TRBV5-8	TRBJ1-2	-	CASSSRTRSYTF	TGTGCCAGCAGCTCCCGAACCCGGAGCTACACCTTC
TRBV20-1	TRBJ1-4	-	CSAGPAGKLFF	TGCAGTGCTGGTCCAGCTGGAAAACTGTTTTTT
TRBV25-1	TRBJ2-4	TRBD1	CASGGTGGNIQYF	TGTGCCAGCGGGGGGACAGGGGGCAACATTCAGTACTTC
TRBV7-3	TRBJ2-1	TRBD2	CASSLVAGIGNEQFF	TGTGCCAGCAGCTTGGTAGCGGGAATCGGAAATGAGCAGTTCTTC
TRBV9	TRBJ1-2	-	CASSVGYEGRYYGYTF	TGTGCCAGCAGCGTAGGTTACGAGGGACGGTACTATGGCTACACCTTC
TRBV5-6	TRBJ1-5	-	CASSLAGGFSNQPQHF	TGTGCCAGCAGCTTGGCAGGCGGCTTTAGCAATCAGCCCCAGCATTTT
TRBV21-1	TRBJ2-3	-	CASRASASTDTQYF	TGTGCCAGCAGGGCTAGCGCAAGCACAGATACGCAGTATTTT
TRBV28	TRBJ2-2	-	CASSLGGGGTGELFF	TGTGCCAGCAGCCTGGGAGGAGGGGGCACCGGGGAGCTGTTTTTT
TRBV19	TRBJ2-6	-	CASSEWPSGANVLTF	TGTGCCAGTAGTGAGTGGCCCTCTGGGGCCAACGTCCTGACTTTC
TRBV6-5	TRBJ1-2	-	CASRSQGNGYTF	TGTGCCAGCAGATCCCAGGGGAATGGCTACACCTTC
TRBV6-6	TRBJ2-1	TRBD2	CASSRALSGRENEQFF	TGTGCCAGCAGTAGGGCGTTGAGCGGGAGGGAGAATGAGCAGTTCTTC
TRBV6-5	TRBJ1-2	-	CASSYWAPRGGYTF	TGTGCCAGCAGTTACTGGGCCCCGCGGGGTGGCTACACCTTC
TRBV29-1	TRBJ2-3	-	CSVAGSTDTQYF	TGCAGCGTTGCTGGCAGCACAGATACGCAGTATTTT
TRBV6-6	TRBJ1-2	-	CASSYPTANYGYTF	TGTGCCAGCAGTTACCCGACAGCTAACTATGGCTACACCTTC
TRBV2	TRBJ1-1	-	CASKRDSGTEAFF	TGTGCCAGCAAGAGGGATTCGGGCACTGAAGCTTTCTTT
TRBV4-1	TRBJ2-3	-	CASSQDLAGRDTQYF	TGCGCCAGCAGCCAAGATCTTGCCGGCCGGGATACGCAGTATTTT
TRBV5-1	TRBJ2-3	TRBD2	CASSLGLAGADTQYF	TGCGCCAGCAGCTTGGGACTAGCGGGAGCGGATACGCAGTATTTT